Listed here are 28 T cell receptor beta chains from one sample, sequenced in a study of cytomegalovirus exposure and HLA in healthy donors (TCRdb year 2017). The method behind the library was the immunoSEQ multiplex PCR assay. For the multiplex PCR, a mixture combining 60 forward primers for TCR Vbeta segments and 13 reverse primers for TCR Jbeta segments was used. TCRdb carries this immuneACCESS record with in-frame sequences only. Its versions omit some clonotypes, under half of them owing to an unresolved V gene in the studies checked, with the rest unexplained. This sample lists fewer than 110,000 clones; around two thirds were detected once. About 3.5% of the sample belongs to the ten largest clones. The sequencing sample was made of PBMCs. These receptors came from a woman aged 45-59 years in good health and CMV-seronegative.

This clone was seen a handful of times. The chain carries TRBV10-1 and TRBJ2-7; 7 bases agree with TRBD1. CDR3 length equals 13 residues. Trimming cost V 2 bases and J 6 bases; bases outside gene matches: 4. In germline, CDR1 is WNHNN, CDR2 SYGVQD (reference sequence). The CDR3 protein is CASSEDRASEQYF. The CDR3 DNA follows: TGCGCCAGCAGTGAGGACAGGGCTAGCGAGCAGTACTTC.

The V call is TRBV6-5, the J call TRBJ1-1; D ambiguous. V lost 0 bases and J 2 bases, leaving 10 bases between the germline ends. The CDR3 runs to 15 residues. The germline V gene has CDR1 MNHEY and CDR2 SVGAGI. The CDR3 nucleotides read TGTGCCAGCAGTTACTCGAACAGACCTAACACTGAAGCTTTCTTT. This codes for CASSYSNRPNTEAFF.

This clone was seen only a few times. V and J are TRBV11-2 and TRBJ2-1, with 13 bases that match TRBD2. The ends lost 3 bases at V and 7 bases at J; junction bases unmatched: 12. Germline V gene sequence: CDR1 SGHAT, CDR2 FQNNGV. The CDR3 loop spans 18 amino acids. This CDR3 reads CASSFSYGWGLAGNEQFF. Here the CDR3 DNA reads TGTGCCAGCAGCTTTTCATACGGCTGGGGACTAGCGGGGAATGAGCAGTTCTTC. Drawing the rest from reference TRBV11-2 and TRBJ2-1, the complete variable domain is EAGVAQSPRYKIIEKRQSVAFWCNPISGHATLYWYQQILGQGPKLLIQFQNNGVVDDSQLPKDRFSAERLKGVDSTLKIQPAKLEDSAVYLCASSFSYGWGLAGNEQFFGPGTRLTVL.

This clone came up a few times. J is TRBJ2-2 and V is TRBV7-6; TRBD2 matches at 9 bases. With V trimmed by 1 base and J by 4 bases, 7 bases remained unmatched. Germline V gene data show CDR1 as SGHVS and CDR2 as FNYEAQ. There are 17 residues in the CDR3. The CDR3 region has the DNA TGTGCCAGCAGCTTAGTGCCGACTAGCGGCATCACCGGGGAGCTGTTTTTT. It encodes CASSLVPTSGITGELFF.

The chain carries TRBV5-6 and TRBJ1-4; possible D gene TRBD1, 5 bases. This CDR3 region has 13 residues. Germline CDR1 SGHDT, CDR2 YYEEEE. V was pared by 4 bases and J by 8 bases, with 12 bases between. The CDR3 loop reads CASSKDTTEKLFF. In DNA, the CDR3 is TGTGCCAGCAGCAAGGACACTACCGAAAAACTGTTTTTT.

The V gene is TRBV18, the J gene TRBJ1-1; 9 bases are a match to TRBD1. Germline V gene data show CDR1 as KGHSH and CDR2 as LQKENI. The CDR3 runs to 17 residues. The junction had 14 bases not matched to a gene; V was cut back by 2 bases and J by 7 bases. The CDR3 loop reads CASSPSRDRVMVGEAFF. Written as DNA, the CDR3 is TGTGCCAGCTCACCATCCCGGGACAGGGTTATGGTCGGTGAAGCTTTCTTT.

The V gene is TRBV5-1, the J gene TRBJ2-7; D may be TRBD1 (6 bases). The CDR3 totals 17 residues. Germline loops: CDR1 SGHRS, CDR2 YFSETQ. Trimming took 2 bases from V and 3 from J, leaving 21 bases between them. The chain's CDR3 is CASSFTLTGLTFYEQYF. In DNA form, the CDR3 reads TGCGCCAGCAGCTTCACTCTTACAGGGTTAACCTTCTACGAGCAGTACTTC. Full variable domain (rest looked up from reference TRBV5-1 and TRBJ2-7): KAGVTQTPRYLIKTRGQQVTLSCSPISGHRSVSWYQQTPGQGLQFLFEYFSETQRNKGNFPGRFSGRQFSNSRSEMNVSTLELGDSALYLCASSFTLTGLTFYEQYFGPGTRLTVT.

This chain uses TRBV5-1 with TRBJ1-4; no clear D gene. Trimming pared 2 bases from V and 7 bases from J, leaving 9 bases between. The CDR3 extends over 13 amino acids. CDR1 and CDR2 from the germline V gene are SGHRS and YFSETQ. CDR3 sequence reads: CASSFGETEKLFF. The CDR3 bases are TGCGCCAGCAGCTTTGGGGAGACTGAAAAACTGTTTTTT.

The table lists this clone with a count of one. The chain couples TRBV2 to TRBJ2-1; D is ambiguous. The V gene's germline CDR1 is SNHLY and CDR2 FYNNEI. This CDR3 spans 14 amino acids. The V end lost 8 bases, the J end lost 0 bases, and 11 bases lay between the germline ends. CDR3 bases: TGTGCCAGCCTGGTGGGCAGCTCCTACAATGAGCAGTTCTTC. It codes for CASLVGSSYNEQFF.

This chain joins TRBV5-4 and TRBJ1-3; TRBD1 is a possible D gene (6 bases). From germline, CDR1 is SGHNT and CDR2 YYREEE (reference sequence). V dropped 4 bases and J dropped 5 bases, with 19 bases sitting between them. The CDR3 runs to 16 residues. The CDR3, as DNA: TGTGCCAGCAGCCCATTTCGCCCAGGGGATCGAAACACCATATATTTT. It encodes CASSPFRPGDRNTIYF. The full variable domain, its missing parts supplied by reference TRBV5-4 and TRBJ1-3, is ETGVTQSPTHLIKTRGQQVTLRCSSQSGHNTVSWYQQALGQGPQFIFQYYREEENGRGNFPPRFSGLQFPNYSSELNVNALELDDSALYLCASSPFRPGDRNTIYFGEGSWLTVV.

As for this clone: Germline is not matched at one junction end, which may reflect a read error. The chain recombines TRBV7-7 with TRBJ2-1, with D possibly TRBD2 on 7 matching bases. Germline CDR1 is SSHAT and CDR2 is FNYEAQ (reference sequence). The CDR3 totals 16 residues. The CDR3 is CASSSIAGASYNEQFF. The CDR3 DNA is TGTGCTAGCAGCTCAATCGCGGGGGCCTCCTACAATGAGCAGTTCTTC.

The rearrangement joins TRBV5-6 to TRBJ1-2, with a possible D match to TRBD1 (6 bases). Trimming removed 5 bases from V and 8 bases from J, with 16 bases in between. The CDR3 sequence is 13 residues long. The germline V gene encodes CDR1 SGHDT and CDR2 YYEEEE. The CDR3 protein is CASSSRGAWGYTF. CDR3 sequence (DNA): TGTGCCAGCAGTTCCCGGGGGGCGTGGGGCTACACCTTC.

There are a few counts of this clone. This chain uses TRBV5-4 with TRBJ1-1; 7 bases align to TRBD1. Germline CDR1 SGHNT, CDR2 YYREEE (reference sequence). CDR3 length: 15 amino acids. V lost 3 bases to trimming and J lost 0 bases; unmatched junction nucleotides: 5. In DNA, the CDR3 is TGTGCCAGCAGCTCAACAGGGGTTATGAACACTGAAGCTTTCTTT. This translates into CASSSTGVMNTEAFF. Full variable domain (rest looked up from reference TRBV5-4 and TRBJ1-1): ETGVTQSPTHLIKTRGQQVTLRCSSQSGHNTVSWYQQALGQGPQFIFQYYREEENGRGNFPPRFSGLQFPNYSSELNVNALELDDSALYLCASSSTGVMNTEAFFGQGTRLTVV.

This clone was recorded only once. This sequence joins TRBV4-2 and TRBJ2-7; 7 bases agree with TRBD2. V trimming: 2 bases; J trimming: 2 bases; junction bases outside the gene matches: 3. Germline CDR1 and CDR2: LGHNA and YNFKEQ. CDR3 size: 14 residues. CDR3 bases: TGTGCCAGCAGCCAATTTCTAGCGGCCTACGAGCAGTACTTC. Residues: CASSQFLAAYEQYF.

The rearrangement joins TRBV5-4 to TRBJ2-2, with 7 bases matching TRBD2. Germline trimming cut 3 bases from V and 0 bases from J; bases unmatched to any gene: 8. Germline lookup yields CDR1 SGHNT and CDR2 YYREEE (reference sequence). This CDR3 is 17 amino acids long. The CDR3 here is CASSYVSGLSNTGELFF. The CDR3 DNA is TGTGCCAGCAGCTATGTATCGGGACTATCGAACACCGGGGAGCTGTTTTTT.

This clone was found a few times. The chain combines TRBV19 with TRBJ2-1, with TRBD1 matching 8 bases. The CDR3 spans 18 residues. V dropped 3 bases and J dropped 0; count of bases not matched to a gene: 10. In germline, CDR1 is LNHDA, CDR2 SQIVND (reference sequence). The CDR3 DNA is TGTGCCAGTAGTATTCGAGACAGGGGTCTGAGCTCCTACAATGAGCAGTTCTTC. Amino acids: CASSIRDRGLSSYNEQFF.

Only one count was recorded for this clone. CDR3 residues: CASSLELSYEQYF. CDR3 nucleotide sequence: TGTGCCAGCAGCTTAGAACTTTCCTACGAGCAGTACTTC. The chain recombines TRBV11-2 with TRBJ2-7; the D is unclear. The CDR3 is made up of 13 amino acids. The germline V gene encodes CDR1 SGHAT and CDR2 FQNNGV. The germline V and J ends were trimmed by 0 bases and 1 base, with 4 bases remaining between them. Variable domain in full (rest from reference TRBV11-2 and TRBJ2-7): EAGVAQSPRYKIIEKRQSVAFWCNPISGHATLYWYQQILGQGPKLLIQFQNNGVVDDSQLPKDRFSAERLKGVDSTLKIQPAKLEDSAVYLCASSLELSYEQYFGPGTRLTVT.

This clone was detected a few times. The CDR3 DNA reads TGCAGCGTTGGGGTCCAGGGGCCAGATACGCAGTATTTT. The encoded protein is CSVGVQGPDTQYF. The V gene is TRBV29-1, the J gene TRBJ2-3, with D possibly matching TRBD1 (6 bases). The germline V gene encodes CDR1 SQVTM and CDR2 ANQGSEA. The CDR3 is made up of 13 amino acids. With 4 bases removed from V and 4 bases from J, the gap between germline ends came to 12 bases.

V is TRBV4-2 and J is TRBJ2-7, with D uncertain. There are 15 residues in the CDR3. Germline V gives CDR1 LGHNA, CDR2 YNFKEQ. Trimming left V 1 base short and J 5 bases short, with 15 bases between. CDR3 nucleotides: TGTGCCAGCAGCCAAGTTACGGGTAGTAAGAACGAGCAGTACTTC. It codes for CASSQVTGSKNEQYF.

The chain recombines TRBV9 with TRBJ2-1; D gene uncertain. Germline V CDR1 and CDR2: SGDLS, YYNGEE. The CDR3 spans 13 residues. V dropped 5 bases and J dropped 8 bases, with 14 bases sitting between them. CDR3 bases: TGTGCCAGCAGTCGTAGCCGAGTCGATGAGCAGTTCTTC. Its translation is CASSRSRVDEQFF.

This clone was observed a few times. This rearrangement joins TRBV7-4 to TRBJ1-5; the D gene is possibly TRBD1 (5 bases). V lost 2 bases and J 2 bases, leaving 19 bases between the germline ends. Germline CDR1 is SGHVT and CDR2 is SQSDAQ. This CDR3 is built from 18 residues. CDR3 sequence reads: CASSLRFGGGARNQPQHF. CDR3 in DNA: TGTGCCAGCAGCTTAAGATTTGGGGGGGGTGCACGCAATCAGCCCCAGCATTTT.

The rearrangement joins TRBV28 to TRBJ2-2; D not resolved. Between the trimmed V and J ends, which lost 6 bases and 1 base, there was a span of 12 bases. Germline CDR1 is MDHEN and CDR2 is SYDVKM. The CDR3 spans 15 residues. The CDR3: CASSAGLGNTGELFF. The DNA for the CDR3 is TGTGCCAGCAGCGCAGGATTAGGGAACACCGGGGAGCTGTTTTTT.

The rearrangement joins TRBV9 to TRBJ2-7; 10 nucleotides agree with TRBD2. With 0 bases clipped from V and 6 bases from J, the junction kept 15 bases outside the gene matches. There are 18 residues in the CDR3. Germline assignment: CDR1 SGDLS and CDR2 YYNGEE. The CDR3 sequence: CASSVGASGRASMGEQYF. The CDR3 region has the DNA TGTGCCAGCAGCGTAGGAGCGAGCGGGAGGGCCTCGATGGGCGAGCAGTACTTC. Using reference TRBV9 and TRBJ2-7 for the parts outside the CDR3, the full variable domain is DSGVTQTPKHLITATGQRVTLRCSPRSGDLSVYWYQQSLDQGLQFLIQYYNGEERAKGNILERFSAQQFPDLHSELNLSSLELGDSALYFCASSVGASGRASMGEQYFGPGTRLTVT.

V is TRBV4-1 and J is TRBJ1-1; maybe TRBD1 (5 bases). With 5 bases removed from V and 2 bases from J, the gap between germline ends came to 15 bases. CDR1 and CDR2 from the germline V gene are MGHRA and YSYEKL. The length of the CDR3 is 15 residues. CDR3 sequence reads: CASSEQEGRNTEAFF. The CDR3 nucleotides are TGCGCCAGCAGCGAACAGGAGGGTCGAAACACTGAAGCTTTCTTT.

This clone was detected once. The CDR3 protein is CASSSELAGGREQYF. The CDR3 DNA follows: TGTGCCAGCAGCTCTGAACTAGCGGGGGGGCGCGAGCAGTACTTC. V gene TRBV7-9 combines with J gene TRBJ2-7; 13 bases agree with TRBD2. Germline CDR1 is SEHNR and CDR2 is FQNEAQ (reference sequence). This CDR3 has 15 residues. The junction had 6 bases not matched to a gene; V was cut back by 4 bases and J by 6 bases.

In this sample, this clone turned up a few times. CDR3 sequence (DNA): TGTGCCTGGAGTGGTAGTCCCGGGGAGACCCAGTACTTC. As protein: CAWSGSPGETQYF. The rearrangement joins TRBV30 to TRBJ2-5; D gene uncertain. The CDR3 has 13 amino acids. From germline, CDR1 is GTSNPN and CDR2 SVGIG (reference sequence). With 1 base removed from V and 5 bases from J, the gap between germline ends came to 11 bases.

The V and J genes are TRBV5-6 and TRBJ2-7; TRBD2 matches at 8 bases. This CDR3 is 16 amino acids long. CDR1 SGHDT and CDR2 YYEEEE come from the germline V gene. V was pared by 3 bases and J by 2 bases, with 10 bases of the junction left unmatched. This CDR3 is CASSSTESGSAYEQYF. For the CDR3, the DNA is TGTGCCAGCAGCTCTACCGAAAGCGGGAGCGCCTACGAGCAGTACTTC.

This clone has more than one count but fewer than ten. One end of the junction is discordant with germline, which a read error may explain. The chain links TRBV2 to TRBJ2-3, with D hard to call. Germline assignment: CDR1 SNHLY and CDR2 FYNNEI. The CDR3 has 10 residues. In DNA, the CDR3 is TGTGCCAGCAGTGAGACACGGAAGCATTTT. Translated: CASSETRKHF.